This T cell receptor beta chain stems from a study of T cell responses to AZD1222 COVID-19 vaccine. This clone turned up a few times. Germline CDR1 SNHLY, CDR2 FYNNEI. V was shortened by 1 base and J by 1 base, with 5 bases between the two germline ends. This CDR3 is 14 amino acids long. Clones were read by immunoSEQ multiplex PCR, and TCRdb kept only the in-frame ones, dropping some. The table records approximately 120,000 clones, about 90% of them present only once. Sample: peripheral blood, taken 28 days after the second AZD1222 dose. V is TRBV2 and J is TRBJ1-5, with unresolved D. The TCR comes from an adult who received the AZD1222 COVID-19 vaccine. DNA for the CDR3: TGTGCCAGCAGTGAAGGGAGGAGCAATCAGCCCCAGCATTTT. Its protein product is CASSEGRSNQPQHF. Filled out from reference TRBV2 and TRBJ1-5, the complete variable domain reads EPEVTQTPSHQVTQMGQEVILRCVPISNHLYFYWYRQILGQKVEFLVSFYNNEISEKSEIFDDQFSVERPDGSNFTLKIRSTKLEDSAMYFCASSEGRSNQPQHFGDGTRLSIL.